This T cell receptor (beta chain) is from a study of T cell responses to AZD1222 COVID-19 vaccine. Study results and caveats: Vaccine-related CD4 TCRs covered spike, predominating at 160-218 and 743-854. Reports say nearly half of spike-specific TCRs go after unmutated variant regions. The breadth and depth of Spike-specific TCRs increased once two AZD1222 doses had been given.

Germline V gene lookup returns CDR1 MNHNY and CDR2 SVGAGI (reference sequence). The CDR3 is 13 residues long. The V and J ends lost 9 bases and 0 bases respectively, with 9 bases between them. Clones were read by immunoSEQ multiplex PCR, and TCRdb kept only the in-frame ones, dropping some. The table lists roughly 150,000 clones, approximately 90% of them singletons. Second-dose groups at about 4 or about 12 weeks were pooled. Within the sample, this clone is medium-sized. Its matching antigen is unknown. This chain uses TRBV6-6 with TRBJ2-1; D gene uncertain. The clonotype originates from an adult who received the AZD1222 COVID-19 vaccine. The sample here was peripheral blood, taken 28 days after the second AZD1222 dose. CDR3 in DNA: TGTGCCAGTAAACACCCCTCCTACAATGAGCAGTTCTTC. Encoded protein: CASKHPSYNEQFF.